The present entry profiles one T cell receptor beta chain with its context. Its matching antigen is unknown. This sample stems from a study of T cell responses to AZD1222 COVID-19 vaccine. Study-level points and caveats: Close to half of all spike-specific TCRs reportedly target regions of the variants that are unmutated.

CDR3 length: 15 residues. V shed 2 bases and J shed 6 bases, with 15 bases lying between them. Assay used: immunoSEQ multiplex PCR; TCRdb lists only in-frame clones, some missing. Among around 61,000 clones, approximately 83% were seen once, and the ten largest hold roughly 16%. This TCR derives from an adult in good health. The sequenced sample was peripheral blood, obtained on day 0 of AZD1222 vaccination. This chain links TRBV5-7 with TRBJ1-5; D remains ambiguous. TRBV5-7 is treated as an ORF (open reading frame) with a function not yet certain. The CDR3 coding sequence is TGTGCCAGCAGCTTAGTCCAGGCCCGGTTTCAGCCCCAGCATTTT. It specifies CASSLVQARFQPQHF.